This TCR beta chain was recovered during a study of T-cell memory formation after mild COVID-19. Regarding the study as a whole: Whereas later expanders leaned CD4+, clones contracting day 15 to 85 showed a balanced CD4/CD8 makeup.

This CDR3 comprises 14 residues. CDR1 and CDR2 (germline): LNHNV, YYDKDF (reference sequence). Trimming shortened V by 0 bases and J by 4 bases, and 10 bases separated the two germline ends. One entry per CDR3 protein results from TCRdb running MiXCR on the 5' RACE reads. The top ten hold approximately 13% of the sample, which has under 550,000 distinct CDR3 sequences, 18% seen once. As to this clonotype: What it binds is not known.

Sequencing was done on a sample of PBMCs or a T cell subset sorted from them (not recorded which). This receptor was obtained from an adult woman who had mild COVID-19 (a few samples of this study predate the infection). Cell type and time point are not known. The chain uses TRBV15 and TRBJ2-7; D is uncertain. CDR3 in amino acids: CATSRDDQPYEQYF. The DNA for the CDR3 is TGTGCCACCAGCAGAGATGATCAGCCGTACGAGCAGTACTTC. The entire variable domain, with the rest obtained from reference TRBV15 and TRBJ2-7, is as follows: DAMVIQNPRYQVTQFGKPVTLSCSQTLNHNVMYWYQQKSSQAPKLLFHYYDKDFNNEADTPDNFQSRRPNTSFCFLDIRSPGLGDTAMYLCATSRDDQPYEQYFGPGTRLTVT.